These T cell receptor beta chains were read from a single sample in a study of cytomegalovirus exposure and HLA in healthy donors. The protocol was immunoSEQ multiplex PCR, while the TCRdb copy is restricted to in-frame clones and leaves out a portion. The sample carries around 120,000 clones, about 72% recorded once. The sample consisted of PBMCs. All receptors derive from a man aged 45-65 years in good health and CMV-seropositive. Each CDR3 is given with its conserved first and last residue. D genes are given only for firm matches. For some rows the clone size is stated as once, few or many, or as a class when expanded; others skip it.

v_gene,d_gene,j_gene,abundance,CDR3nt,CDR3aa
TRBV29-1,.,TRBJ1-3,.,TGCAGCGTTGAAAACCGCGCTGGAAACACCATATATTTT,CSVENRAGNTIYF
TRBV6-1,TRBD1,TRBJ2-3,few,TGTGCCAGCAGTGCGGGACAGGGGACAGATACGCAGTATTTT,CASSAGQGTDTQYF
TRBV19,TRBD1,TRBJ1-2,few,TGTGCCAGTAGTACAACGCGGACAGGGGGCTATGGCTACACCTTC,CASSTTRTGGYGYTF
TRBV30,TRBD1,TRBJ1-1,few,TGTGCCTGGAGTGTACATGGACAGGGGGGTGTCTGTACTGAAGCTTTCTTT,CAWSVHGQGGVCTEAFF
TRBV6-6,.,TRBJ2-7,few,TGTGCCAGCAGTCGATCGGACTTGACCTCCTACGAGCAGTACTTC,CASSRSDLTSYEQYF
TRBV6-4,TRBD1,TRBJ2-1,medium-sized,TGTGCCAGCAGTGACACAGGGGAACACAATGAGCAGTTCTTC,CASSDTGEHNEQFF
TRBV6-5,TRBD1,TRBJ1-5,.,TGTGCCAGCAGTTACTCGATACAGGGGGGCCAGCCCCAGCATTTT,CASSYSIQGGQPQHF
TRBV6-6,.,TRBJ1-4,.,TGTGCCAGCGGAGGGGTCCCTAATGAAAAACTGTTTTTT,CASGGVPNEKLFF
TRBV20-1,.,TRBJ2-7,once,TGCAGTGTAAGGGGTTCCTACGAGCAGTACTTC,CSVRGSYEQYF
TRBV15,TRBD1,TRBJ1-5,.,TGTGCCACCAGCAAGGGGGACAGCTACAATCAGCCCCAGCATTTT,CATSKGDSYNQPQHF